This T cell receptor (beta chain) emerged from a study of CD8+ T cells in alopecia areata. Across the study: In an open-label trial, patients got 5 to 10 mg tofacitinib twice daily. Tofacitinib exposure lasted 6 to 18 months, followed by 6 months off drug.

Study outcomes and limitations: Lesional scalp, notably in alopecia totalis/universalis, had clonality above that of normal scalp.

cDNA reverse transcribed from extracted RNA served as the sequencing template. Measured with immunoSEQ multiplex PCR; TCRdb has only the in-frame clones, and not every one. The sample has some 150,000 clones, 58% seen once; the top ten hold around 6.6%. Germline loops: CDR1 SGHTA, CDR2 FQGNSA. The length of the CDR3 is 13 residues. With 8 bases clipped from V and 4 bases from J, the junction kept 6 bases outside the gene matches. Alopecia areata patients provided lesional scalp punch biopsies and peripheral blood. Concerning this clone itself: Its antigen remains unknown.

The clonotype originates from a human donor with alopecia areata. This sequence joins TRBV7-2 and TRBJ1-2, with 8 bases matching TRBD1. Material: CD4+ T cells sorted from blood, obtained at week 0. The CDR3 coding sequence is TGTGCCAGCGCCGGAGGACAGGGCTATGGCTACACCTTC. Protein product: CASAGGQGYGYTF.